One sample yielded the 10 T cell receptor beta chains listed below, sequenced in a study of identifying expanded T cells in peripheral blood. The repertoire was sequenced with immunoSEQ multiplex PCR; TCRdb's copy has only in-frame clones and lacks some. The profile shows 85,000 to 100,000 clones, more than 70% of them singletons. Source material: blood. These receptors were taken from a person aged 18 to 70 in good health.

The J gene is TRBJ1-2, the V gene TRBV19; D is unresolved. The CDR3 extends over 12 amino acids. CDR1 is LNHDA, CDR2 SQIVND, per germline (reference sequence). V gave up 3 bases and J gave up 6 bases, with 8 bases separating them. The CDR3 coding sequence is TGTGCCAGTAGTATGGACGGCGATGGCTACACCTTC. It specifies CASSMDGDGYTF. The full variable domain, completed using reference TRBV19 and TRBJ1-2, is DGGITQSPKYLFRKEGQNVTLSCEQNLNHDAMYWYRQDPGQGLRLIYYSQIVNDFQKGDIAEGYSVSREKKESFPLTVTSAQKNPTAFYLCASSMDGDGYTFGSGTRLTVV.

The CDR3: CASSSGSGTDTQYF. CDR3 nucleotide sequence: TGTGCCAGTTCCAGCGGGAGTGGCACAGATACGCAGTATTTT. The gene calls are TRBV19 and TRBJ2-3; 8 positions match TRBD2. The CDR3 loop spans 14 amino acids. Looked up from germline, CDR1 is LNHDA and CDR2 is SQIVND (reference sequence). Unmatched junction bases numbered 5, after V lost 8 bases and J lost 1 base.

The V and J genes are TRBV5-1 and TRBJ1-4; D gene unclear. This CDR3 spans 15 amino acids. Per the germline V gene, CDR1 is SGHRS and CDR2 is YFSETQ. The ends were cut back, 3 bases at V and 2 bases at J, with 11 bases in the middle. CDR3: CASSSPGGTNEKLFF. The CDR3 DNA follows: TGCGCCAGCAGCTCCCCCGGTGGGACTAATGAAAAACTGTTTTTT.

In this sample, this clone turned up once. The V and J genes are TRBV7-2 and TRBJ2-1; a weak D match, TRBD2 (5 bases). CDR3 length: 9 residues. Germline V CDR1 and CDR2: SGHTA, FQGNSA. Trimming pared 5 bases from V and 15 bases from J, leaving 8 bases between. The CDR3 reads CASSTGRFF. CDR3 DNA: TGTGCCAGCAGCACGGGGAGGTTCTTC. The full variable domain, rest sourced from reference TRBV7-2 and TRBJ2-1, is GAGVSQSPSNKVTEKGKDVELRCDPISGHTALYWYRQSLGQGLEFLIYFQGNSAPDKSGLPSDRFSAERTGGSVSTLTIQRTQQEDSAVYLCASSTGRFFGPGTRLTVL.

The chain joins TRBV2 to TRBJ2-3, with 8 bases lining up with TRBD2. CDR1 is SNHLY, CDR2 FYNNEI, per germline. V lost 2 bases and J lost 0; bases outside the gene matches: 16. This CDR3 is built from 20 residues. CDR3 residues: CASSEIGRVGLATSTDTQYF. The CDR3 nucleotides read TGTGCCAGCAGTGAAATTGGGCGGGTCGGACTAGCTACTAGCACAGATACGCAGTATTTT.

This clone was detected only once. This sequence joins TRBV28 and TRBJ1-2; 8 bases map to TRBD1. V dropped 6 bases and J dropped 3; count of bases not matched to a gene: 3. Germline-derived CDR1 and CDR2 are MDHEN and SYDVKM. The CDR3 consists of 13 residues. The CDR3: CASSPGQDYGYTF. In DNA, the CDR3 is TGTGCCAGCAGCCCGGGACAGGACTATGGCTACACCTTC.

Remarks on this clone: Since a much larger clone is just one base distant, this may be a read error. The sample has other DNA sequences that encode this CDR3 too. The genes are TRBV30 and TRBJ1-2; D ambiguous. The CDR3 contains 14 residues. The germline CDR1 and CDR2 sequences are GTSNPN and SVGIG (reference sequence). The CDR3 DNA is TGCGCCGGCCCCCCGACTGAAGCTAACTATGGCTACACCTTC. Translating gives CAGPPTEANYGYTF.

The chain has TRBV18 and TRBJ2-7; 11 positions match TRBD1. The germline V gene has CDR1 KGHSH and CDR2 LQKENI. The CDR3 totals 15 residues. The J segment lost 1 base and the V segment lost 5 bases, leaving 4 bases of the junction unmatched. CDR3 residues: CASSTGQGGSYEQYF. CDR3 nucleotide sequence: TGTGCCAGCTCAACGGGACAGGGGGGATCCTACGAGCAGTACTTC.

The J gene is TRBJ1-2, the V gene TRBV28, with 10 positions matching TRBD1. This CDR3 region has 14 residues. Germline V CDR1 and CDR2: MDHEN, SYDVKM. Trimming took 3 bases from V and 5 from J; bases not matched to a gene: 3. As DNA, the CDR3 is TGTGCCAGCAGTTTGACAGGGGGCGGATATGGCTACACCTTC. This translates into CASSLTGGGYGYTF.

The gene calls are TRBV19 and TRBJ2-2; 9 bases map to TRBD1. CDR1 is LNHDA, CDR2 SQIVND, per germline (reference sequence). V shed 4 bases and J 3 bases; nucleotides not matched to a gene: 6. There are 16 residues in the CDR3. The CDR3, as DNA: TGTGCCAGTAGTACCGGGACAGGGACGGACACCGGGGAGCTGTTTTTT. This translates into CASSTGTGTDTGELFF. Together with reference TRBV19 and TRBJ2-2, the CDR3 gives the full variable domain: DGGITQSPKYLFRKEGQNVTLSCEQNLNHDAMYWYRQDPGQGLRLIYYSQIVNDFQKGDIAEGYSVSREKKESFPLTVTSAQKNPTAFYLCASSTGTGTDTGELFFGEGSRLTVL.